This T cell receptor (beta chain) derives from a study of sequential checkpoint blockade in melanoma. Overall study: After nivolumab or ipilimumab alone, around 24 patients had week-13 rebiopsies. Findings and limits, study-wide: T-cell fraction and clonality followed PD-L1 and CD8+ counts, not mutational load.

Noted treatment: randomized to nivolumab then ipilimumab (arm A) or the reverse (arm B). Patients had received no earlier DNA-damaging chemotherapy. The CDR3 is made up of 12 amino acids. V dropped 2 bases and J dropped 4 bases, with 3 bases sitting between them. Germline V CDR1 and CDR2: MDHEN, SYDVKM. Sequenced by immunoSEQ multiplex PCR; TCRdb stores in-frame clones only, minus some. The table shows some 10,000 clones, with approximately 25% occurring only once. A remark on this clone: No antigen is known for it.

This sequence joins TRBV28 and TRBJ1-5; D gene unclear. The TCR comes from a human donor with melanoma. The starting material was tumor tissue (inferred from file names), obtained from a patient given nivolumab and ipilimumab in sequence. The CDR3 loop reads CASSLVNQPQHF. The CDR3 nucleotides read TGTGCCAGCAGTTTAGTGAATCAGCCCCAGCATTTT.